These 26 T cell receptor beta chains came from one sample sequenced in a study of blood T cell repertoires in COVID-19. The protocol was immunoSEQ multiplex PCR, while the TCRdb copy is restricted to in-frame clones and leaves out a portion. The table has around 100,000 clones, approximately 80% seen once. Sequencing was done on a sample of peripheral blood. The receptors were sampled from a middle-aged man with active or convalescent COVID-19.

The chain employs TRBV5-1 and TRBJ1-2; 8 bases map to TRBD1. CDR1 and CDR2 from the germline V gene are SGHRS and YFSETQ. This CDR3 has 16 residues. V trimming: 0 bases; J trimming: 0 bases; junction bases outside the gene matches: 4. The CDR3 coding sequence is TGCGCCAGCAGCTTGGACGGACAGGGAGCTAACTATGGCTACACCTTC. Translating gives CASSLDGQGANYGYTF.

The chain uses TRBV3-1 (or the pseudogene TRBV3-2) and TRBJ2-3, with a weak D call TRBD2 (5 bases). The germline V and J ends were trimmed by 2 bases and 5 bases, with 8 bases remaining between them. The germline gives CDR1 LGHDT, CDR2 YNNKEL (reference sequence). This CDR3 comprises 13 residues. The CDR3 here is CASSQMAGDTQYF. In nucleotides, the CDR3 is TGTGCCAGCAGCCAAATGGCGGGAGATACGCAGTATTTT.

This chain connects TRBV12-3 or TRBV12-4 to TRBJ2-7, with D perhaps matching TRBD1 (6 bases). The CDR3 runs to 13 residues. V gave up 6 bases and J gave up 1 base, with 10 bases separating them. This CDR3 reads CASSTGFSYEQYF. In DNA form, the CDR3 reads TGTGCCAGCAGCACAGGGTTTTCCTACGAGCAGTACTTC.

The chain joins TRBV2 to TRBJ2-5; 11 nucleotides line up with TRBD1. After removal of 6 bases from V and 7 bases from J, the junction contained 4 bases not matched to a gene. There are 13 residues in the CDR3. Germline loops: CDR1 SNHLY, CDR2 FYNNEI. CDR3 residues: CASRDGTGGTQYF. The CDR3 nucleotides are TGTGCCAGCAGGGACGGGACAGGGGGGACCCAGTACTTC.

The chain employs TRBV29-1 and TRBJ2-7; 7 bases fit TRBD2. This CDR3 comprises 12 residues. V shed 7 bases, J shed 6 bases, and the junction held 9 bases outside the gene matches. The germline CDR1 and CDR2 sequences are SQVTM and ANQGSEA. The CDR3 region has the DNA TGCAGCGGATGGGCGGGGGTAGGCGAGCAGTACTTC. Translated: CSGWAGVGEQYF.

The V call is TRBV7-9, the J call TRBJ1-2; D gene uncertain. Trimming stripped 5 bases from V and 8 bases from J, with 18 bases between. CDR1 is SEHNR, CDR2 FQNEAQ, per germline (reference sequence). The CDR3 totals 14 residues. The CDR3 is CASSARGPQDGYTF. The CDR3 coding sequence is TGTGCCAGCAGCGCCCGCGGTCCTCAAGACGGCTACACCTTC.

This chain uses TRBV24-1 with TRBJ2-3; D is unclear. CDR1 and CDR2 from the germline V gene are KGHDR and SFDVKD. The germline V and J ends were trimmed by 4 bases and 5 bases, with 6 bases remaining between them. This CDR3 contains 12 residues. The CDR3 nucleotides read TGTGCCACCAGTGACTTCCGAGATACGCAGTATTTT. Translation gives CATSDFRDTQYF.

This chain connects TRBV11-3 to TRBJ2-2, with 8 bases aligning to TRBD2. J lost 5 bases, V lost 5 bases, and 4 bases had no gene match. CDR1 is SGHNT, CDR2 YENEEA, per germline. The CDR3 is 14 residues long. The CDR3 sequence: CASSPLAGTGELFF. The CDR3, as DNA: TGTGCCAGCAGCCCCCTAGCGGGTACCGGGGAGCTGTTTTTT.

CDR3 bases: TGTGCCACCAGTGACGCCGACAGGAGGGAAGCTTTCTTT. Its protein product is CATSDADRREAFF. The chain carries TRBV24-1 and TRBJ1-1, with D perhaps matching TRBD1 (6 bases). CDR1 is KGHDR, CDR2 SFDVKD, per germline. Trimming removed 4 bases at V and 8 bases at J, with 13 bases between. This CDR3 spans 13 amino acids.

The chain links TRBV6-5 to TRBJ2-7, with 12 bases aligning to TRBD2. This CDR3 is 14 amino acids long. Trimming at V came to 6 bases and at J to 2 bases, leaving 2 bases not matched to a gene. Germline CDR1 reads MNHEY; CDR2 reads SVGAGI. DNA for the CDR3: TGTGCCAGCAGGAGGACTAGCGGGACCTACGAGCAGTACTTC. Translated, it gives CASRRTSGTYEQYF.

The chain links TRBV29-1 to TRBJ2-5, with a weak D call TRBD1 (6 bases). CDR1 and CDR2 (germline): SQVTM, ANQGSEA. CDR3 length: 13 amino acids. V lost 4 bases to trimming and J lost 5 bases, with 14 bases between them. The CDR3: CSVGTGWDETQYF. The CDR3 DNA reads TGCAGCGTTGGCACAGGGTGGGATGAGACCCAGTACTTC.

The V call is TRBV11-2, the J call TRBJ2-1, with 9 bases that match TRBD2. The CDR3 loop spans 17 amino acids. Per germline, CDR1 SGHAT and CDR2 FQNNGV. Unmatched junction bases numbered 16, after V lost 5 bases and J lost 8 bases. CDR3 loop: CASSPVGRGGRDDEQFF. DNA for the CDR3: TGTGCCAGCAGCCCCGTTGGGAGAGGCGGGAGGGACGATGAGCAGTTCTTC.

On this clone itself: Other DNA sequences from this sample encode an identical CDR3 as well. V and J are TRBV30 and TRBJ1-3, with D possibly matching TRBD1 (5 bases). With 3 bases removed from V and 0 bases from J, the gap between germline ends came to 9 bases. This CDR3 contains 14 residues. The germline V gene encodes CDR1 GTSNPN and CDR2 SVGIG (reference sequence). Here the CDR3 DNA reads TGTGCCTGGAGCGCAGACAGCTCTGGAAACACCATATATTTT. The encoded protein is CAWSADSSGNTIYF.

CDR3 sequence reads: CASSRLAGADEQFF. Here the CDR3 DNA reads TGTGCCAGCAGCCGACTAGCGGGAGCCGATGAGCAGTTCTTC. V gene TRBV6-5 combines with J gene TRBJ2-1; TRBD2 matches 12 bases. V lost 6 bases and J lost 8; bases outside the gene matches: 5. CDR1 MNHEY and CDR2 SVGAGI come from the germline V gene. The CDR3 extends over 14 amino acids.

The genes are TRBV7-3 and TRBJ2-7; TRBD1 agrees at 8 bases. V shed 6 bases, J shed 6 bases, and the junction held 7 bases outside the gene matches. The CDR3 is 13 amino acids. In germline, CDR1 is SGHTA, CDR2 FQGTGA. CDR3 sequence reads: CASSYDRGGEQYF. Here the CDR3 DNA reads TGTGCCAGCAGTTACGACAGGGGTGGCGAGCAGTACTTC.

This chain links TRBV5-4 with TRBJ2-6, with D perhaps TRBD2 (5 bases). V shed 3 bases and J shed 2 bases, with 6 bases lying between them. This CDR3 comprises 14 residues. CDR1 is SGHNT, CDR2 YYREEE, per germline (reference sequence). CDR3 bases: TGTGCCAGCAGCTCGCGGGCTGGGGCCAACGTCCTGACTTTC. This gives the protein CASSSRAGANVLTF. Supplemented by reference TRBV5-4 and TRBJ2-6, the full variable domain reads ETGVTQSPTHLIKTRGQQVTLRCSSQSGHNTVSWYQQALGQGPQFIFQYYREEENGRGNFPPRFSGLQFPNYSSELNVNALELDDSALYLCASSSRAGANVLTFGAGSRLTVL.

V gene TRBV4-1 combines with J gene TRBJ2-1; possible D gene TRBD2, 6 bases. The CDR3 length is 17 residues. Germline CDR1 is MGHRA and CDR2 is YSYEKL. Between the trimmed V and J ends, which lost 0 bases and 6 bases, there was a span of 18 bases. The CDR3 sequence: CASSQDKARRGPNEQFF. The CDR3 coding sequence is TGCGCCAGCAGCCAAGATAAGGCGAGGCGGGGCCCCAATGAGCAGTTCTTC.

The J gene is TRBJ2-7, the V gene TRBV7-9; 10 bases are a match to TRBD1. The CDR3 extends over 19 amino acids. The ends lost 1 base at V and 2 bases at J; junction bases unmatched: 14. CDR1 is SEHNR and CDR2 is FQNEAQ in the germline V gene (reference sequence). CDR3 protein: CASSLDLWGQGKETYEQYF. The CDR3 nucleotides read TGTGCCAGCAGCTTAGACTTGTGGGGACAGGGGAAGGAGACCTACGAGCAGTACTTC.

The chain couples TRBV9 to TRBJ2-7, with 8 bases lining up with TRBD2. Losses at the gene ends were 4 bases for V and 7 bases for J; bases not matched to a gene: 10. CDR1 and CDR2 from the germline V gene are SGDLS and YYNGEE. This CDR3 spans 14 amino acids. The CDR3 DNA follows: TGTGCCAGCAGCTTATCAGCGGGAGATGGGGAGCAGTACTTC. As protein: CASSLSAGDGEQYF.

The CDR3 is CASSESRDGELFF. The CDR3 bases are TGTGCCAGCAGTGAATCCCGGGACGGGGAGCTGTTTTTT. J is TRBJ2-2 and V is TRBV2, with a weak D call TRBD2 (5 bases). Germline values: CDR1 SNHLY, CDR2 FYNNEI. The germline V and J ends were trimmed by 2 bases and 7 bases, with 8 bases remaining between them. The CDR3 length is 13 residues.

This clone appeared once. The chain carries TRBV27 and TRBJ2-7, with D possibly TRBD1 on 5 matching bases. Per the germline V gene, CDR1 is MNHEY and CDR2 is SMNVEV (reference sequence). The CDR3 covers 15 residues. V was shortened by 3 bases and J by 2 bases, with 14 bases between the two germline ends. The CDR3 bases are TGTGCCAGCAGTTTCCGGTGGGGCGGCGCCTACGAGCAGTACTTC. Its translation: CASSFRWGGAYEQYF.

The sample holds a few counts of this clone. The chain has TRBV27 and TRBJ1-2, with D unresolved. Germline lookup yields CDR1 MNHEY and CDR2 SMNVEV (reference sequence). CDR3 length equals 13 residues. V lost 5 bases, J lost 8 bases, and 15 bases lay in between. CDR3 region: CASSHQPRGGYTF. The CDR3 DNA reads as TGTGCCAGCAGTCACCAGCCCAGAGGGGGCTACACCTTC.

The genes are TRBV27 and TRBJ2-1, with D unresolved. This CDR3 is 14 amino acids long. Germline CDR1 MNHEY, CDR2 SMNVEV (reference sequence). Trimming took off 6 bases at V and 0 bases at J, with 9 bases between the two ends. This chain's CDR3 is CASRSTSSYNEQFF. The CDR3, as DNA: TGTGCCAGCAGATCTACGAGCTCCTACAATGAGCAGTTCTTC.

The chain uses TRBV10-1 and TRBJ2-7, with TRBD2 matching over 9 bases. Trimming took 3 bases from V and 3 from J; bases not matched to a gene: 6. The germline V gene has CDR1 WNHNN and CDR2 SYGVQD (reference sequence). The CDR3 covers 15 residues. CDR3 nucleotide sequence: TGCGCCAGCAGTGATTCTCTAGCGGGAAACTACGAGCAGTACTTC. It codes for CASSDSLAGNYEQYF.

This clone was detected only a few times. Sequence at one end of the junction differs from germline and may be a read error. The chain employs TRBV7-7 and TRBJ2-1; TRBD2 matches 13 bases. The CDR3 covers 15 residues. Germline V gene lookup returns CDR1 SSHAT and CDR2 FNYEAQ (reference sequence). CDR3 nucleotide sequence: TGTGCTAGCAGCCTCGGGACTAGCGGGGCCGCCGAGCAGTTCTTC. It specifies CASSLGTSGAAEQFF. Using reference TRBV7-7 and TRBJ2-1 for the parts outside the CDR3, the full variable domain is GAGVSQSPRYKVTKRGQDVTLRCDPISSHATLYWYQQALGQGPEFLTYFNYEAQPDKSGLPSDRFSAERPEGSISTLTIQRTEQRDSAMYRCASSLGTSGAAEQFFGPGTRLTVL.

The J gene is TRBJ2-7, the V gene TRBV27; tentatively, D is TRBD2 (7 bases). CDR3 length equals 14 residues. Per germline, CDR1 MNHEY and CDR2 SMNVEV (reference sequence). V shed 4 bases and J shed 7 bases, with 17 bases lying between them. The CDR3: CASSSTGPAGEQYF. CDR3 nucleotide sequence: TGTGCCAGCAGTTCCACAGGGCCAGCGGGGGAGCAGTACTTC.